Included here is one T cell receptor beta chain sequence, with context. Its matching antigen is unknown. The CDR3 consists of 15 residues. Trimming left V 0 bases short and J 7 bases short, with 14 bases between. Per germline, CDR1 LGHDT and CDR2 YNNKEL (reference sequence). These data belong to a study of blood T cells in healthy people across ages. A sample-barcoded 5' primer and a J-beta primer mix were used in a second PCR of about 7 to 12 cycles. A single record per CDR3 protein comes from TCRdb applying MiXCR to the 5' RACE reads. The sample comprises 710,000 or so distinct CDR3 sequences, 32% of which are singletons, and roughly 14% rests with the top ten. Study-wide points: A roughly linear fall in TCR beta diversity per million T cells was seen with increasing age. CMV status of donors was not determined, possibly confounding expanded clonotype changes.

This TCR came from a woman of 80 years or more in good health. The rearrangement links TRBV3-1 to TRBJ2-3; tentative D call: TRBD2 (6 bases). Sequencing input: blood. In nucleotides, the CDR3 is TGTGCCAGCAGCCAAGATCTAGCGAGCAGGAATACGCAGTATTTT. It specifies CASSQDLASRNTQYF.